This TCR beta chain was profiled in a study of CD4 T cell repertoires in COVID-19. Assay: immunoSEQ multiplex PCR; the TCRdb copy retains only in-frame clones and omits some. The top ten clones hold 0.66% of a sample with more than 20,000 clones, 85% to 95% of them seen once. No culture step preceded sequencing of the ex vivo isolated memory T cells. The CDR3 is 14 amino acids. Germline CDR1 reads MGHDK; CDR2 reads SYGVNS. As for this clone: At one end the junction does not follow the germline gene, possibly because of a read error.

V gene TRBV25-1 combines with J gene TRBJ1-2, with TRBD1 matching over 7 bases. The material sequenced was circulating follicular helper CD4+ T cells (cTfh) from blood, taken before the COVID-19 pandemic. The origin of this receptor is a human donor who had COVID-19. CDR3 region: CAGSVTGKAYGYTF. The DNA of the CDR3 is TGTGCCGGCAGTGTGACAGGGAAGGCCTATGGCTACACCTTC.